A selection of T cell receptor beta chains follows, all from one sample in a study of regulatory T cells in long-lasting Graves disease. One entry per CDR3 protein results from TCRdb running MiXCR on the multiplex PCR reads. Here the sample spans about 470,000 distinct CDR3 sequences, roughly 21% being singletons. This specimen consisted of peripheral blood mononuclear cells (PBMCs), obtained when the disease was refractory, from a patient treated with antithyroid drugs. The receptors here all came from a female donor with Graves disease. Both conserved end residues are part of each CDR3. A D gene is named only where the DNA matches it firmly. Expanded clones are given a class, and other clones once, few, many or no size at all.

j_call clone_size d_call v_call cdr3_aa cdr3_nt
TRBJ2-7 many . TRBV11-2 CASSRPSVPYEQYF TGTGCCAGCAGCCGACCTAGTGTACCCTACGAGCAGTACTTC
TRBJ1-1 few . TRBV7-9 CASSLHRGDTEAFF TGTGCCAGCAGCTTACATCGGGGGGACACTGAAGCTTTCTTT
TRBJ2-5 few . TRBV7-7 CASSVGISGPNRQETQYF TGTGCTAGCAGCGTCGGGATTTCCGGGCCAAATCGCCAAGAGACCCAGTACTTC
TRBJ1-2 few . TRBV5-6 CASTFDGPNYGYTF TGTGCCAGCACCTTTGATGGGCCGAACTATGGCTACACCTTC
TRBJ2-2 many . TRBV7-2 CASSPSGPTGELFF TGTGCCAGCAGCCCCAGCGGGCCCACCGGGGAGCTGTTTTTT
TRBJ1-5 . . TRBV20-1 CSAQDVSADQPQHF TGCAGTGCCCAAGACGTCTCGGCTGATCAGCCCCAGCATTTT
TRBJ2-5 many TRBD1 TRBV28 CASSLGWTGETQYF TGTGCCAGCAGTTTAGGGTGGACAGGGGAGACCCAGTACTTC
TRBJ1-1 many . TRBV28 CASRRLTEAFF TGTGCCAGCAGGAGGCTCACTGAAGCTTTCTTT
TRBJ1-5 . TRBD1 TRBV6-1 CASSHGTGGKPQHF TGTGCCAGCAGCCATGGGACAGGGGGCAAGCCCCAGCATTTT
TRBJ1-1 few . TRBV5-1 CASSLGGGPTQNTEAFF TGCGCCAGCAGCTTGGGCGGGGGCCCAACACAGAACACTGAAGCTTTCTTT
TRBJ2-7 many . TRBV29-1 CSVDVNRAEQYF TGCAGCGTTGACGTGAACAGGGCCGAGCAGTACTTC
TRBJ2-7 many . TRBV6-1 CASSDKRTRNSYEQYF TGTGCCAGCAGTGATAAGAGGACACGAAACTCCTACGAGCAGTACTTC
TRBJ2-1 few . TRBV2 CASSEGKGTRNEQFF TGTGCCAGCAGTGAAGGGAAGGGGACGAGGAATGAGCAGTTCTTC
TRBJ1-1 many TRBD1 TRBV27 CASSLNPLDRDTEAFF TGTGCCAGCAGTTTAAATCCTCTCGACAGGGACACTGAAGCTTTCTTT
TRBJ1-5 . . TRBV7-9 CASSHPAAEHQPQHF TGTGCCAGCAGCCACCCGGCGGCAGAGCATCAGCCCCAGCATTTT
TRBJ1-5 . . TRBV5-5 CASSLGGSGLGEPQHF TGTGCCAGCAGCTTGGGGGGGTCAGGCCTAGGAGAGCCCCAGCATTTT
TRBJ2-4 . . TRBV29-1 CSVVVGTQANIQYF TGCAGCGTTGTCGTGGGGACCCAGGCGAACATTCAGTACTTC
TRBJ1-4 . TRBD1 TRBV19 CASSRGRTGFNEKLFF TGTGCCAGCAGCAGAGGGAGGACAGGTTTTAATGAAAAACTGTTTTTT
TRBJ2-1 . TRBD2 TRBV2 CASSGWTSGGAAYNEQFF TGTGCCAGCAGTGGGTGGACTAGCGGGGGGGCCGCATACAATGAGCAGTTCTTC
TRBJ2-5 many TRBD1 TRBV11-2 CASSLLWDSEETQYF TGTGCCAGCAGCTTATTATGGGACAGCGAAGAGACCCAGTACTTC
TRBJ2-7 . TRBD2 TRBV19 CASSTHRSGINEQYF TGTGCCAGTAGTACCCACCGTAGCGGGATCAACGAGCAGTACTTC
TRBJ1-2 many . TRBV5-8 CASSRKTANYGYTF TGTGCCAGCAGCCGGAAGACAGCTAACTATGGCTACACCTTC
TRBJ1-4 . . TRBV13 CASSLKGGSEKLFF TGTGCCAGCAGCTTAAAAGGGGGGAGTGAAAAACTGTTTTTT
TRBJ1-4 . . TRBV12-3/TRBV12-4 CASGPTGLNNEKLFF TGCGCCAGCGGGCCGACAGGACTGAACAATGAAAAACTGTTTTTT
TRBJ2-5 many . TRBV7-9 CASSLVYGSQETQYF TGTGCCAGCAGCTTAGTCTATGGCAGTCAAGAGACCCAGTACTTC